The sequence of this T cell receptor (beta chain) was determined in a study of beta chain features in type 1 diabetes listed by TCRdb under 2018. Regarding the research as a whole: Mean age, gender distribution, total cell number and subset yield did not differ between patients and healthy donors. Across all samples, approximately 98,000,000 sorted cells were examined, and cell number per subset correlated strongly with RNA yield. In the study, TCRB repertoires of sorted circulating CD4+ T cell subsets from recently diagnosed type 1 diabetes patients were compared with those of matched healthy donors. Regulatory and stem cell-like memory subsets were isolated from only 8 patients and about 8 healthy donors, whereas naive and central memory subsets came from all 28 donors. Broad study findings and their caveats: Naive, central memory and regulatory TCRB repertoires appeared more similar among patients than among healthy donors. Because cDNA was sequenced instead of genomic DNA, highly expressing activated cells could be over-represented, though the groups showed no difference in activation or CD3 levels. At VDJ recombination sites, type 1 diabetes patients had fewer insertions and more deleted nucleotides, which implies abnormalities in thymic rearrangement. PCR may preferentially amplify shorter templates, but because patient and control samples were amplified and corrected together, any resulting skew would affect both groups equally. In all four CD4+ subsets, TCRB CDR3 length was moderately but significantly shorter in type 1 diabetes patients. Because small numbers of individuals were included in the HLA sub-analyses, any influence of HLA type on TCRB rearrangement was left unresolved.

This clone was detected many times. The target of this receptor is not known. There are no base qualities to consult, and no much larger clone falls within one base. The entire amount of isolated RNA was reverse transcribed using the High Capacity cDNA Reverse Transcription Kit, so the sequenced TCRB transcripts were expressed ones. Deep immunoSEQ sequencing was applied to naive, central memory and regulatory T cell samples, giving an average of about 3.6 million total reads per sample. Sorted cells were lysed in RLT buffer and RNA was extracted with DNase-treated RNeasy Micro or Mini kits, depending on cell number. To prevent cross-contamination, every cell subset was processed on its own, while patient and healthy donor samples were processed together. Using the immunoSEQ multiplex PCR, TCRB sequences were amplified from cDNA into 87-bp fragments spanning the CDR3 region. Amplicons were sequenced on the Illumina HiSeq platform. Per the source publication's procedure: Synthetic template baselines were used to correct PCR bias computationally, reads within Hamming distance 2 were collapsed together, and singletons that could not be merged were discarded. Reads were aligned against IMGT to assign V, D and J genes, CDR3 length and insertions or deletions at six rearrangement sites. Within each subset, clonotype counts were normalized to sorted cell number, and only after that were true diversity and Gini coefficients computed with the tcR R package. The overlap coefficient, calculated on TCRB nucleotide sequences, was used to quantify repertoire sharing. TCRdb provides this immuneACCESS table in a form limited to in-frame rearrangements. Some clones are lacking; in checked studies, under half of them reflect an unresolved V gene, and why the rest are absent is not known. V, J and clone size are those of that table, while D and trimming were read from the DNA. This sample lists 150,000 to 180,000 clones; around 10% were detected once. The ten largest clones take up about 1.9% of the sample.

Each donor gave one peripheral blood draw, averaging roughly 120 mL, which was collected into heparinised tubes. A BD FACSAria II was used to sort naive, central memory, regulatory and stem cell-like memory CD4+ T cells with a panel that included CD45RO, CCR7, CD25, CD127, CD95 and CD27. Purity was above 95% for every sorted population. PBMCs were isolated immediately by Lymphoprep density gradient centrifugation and stained directly without culture. To minimize batch effects, samples were stained and sorted in pairs, one healthy donor with one patient per experiment. Material for sequencing was central memory CD4+ T cells from blood. This clonotype was sampled from a man aged 18 to 30 in good health.

CDR3 loop: CATSRDRGNEQFF. The nucleotide sequence reads as follows: TGTGCCACCAGCAGAGACCGGGGCAATGAGCAGTTCTTC. Recombination linked TRBV15 to TRBJ2-1, with a tentative D gene TRBD2 over 5 matching bases. V drops 0 bases and J drops 6 bases, leaving 6 bases in between. CDR1 and CDR2 are drawn from the germline V gene (reference sequence): LNHNV, YYDKDF. The CDR3 measures 13 amino acids from cysteine to phenylalanine. The sequence is cut down to CDR3 DNA, 39 bases in frame from base 1.